The 30 T cell receptor beta chains presented below share a single source sample, sequenced in a study of T-cell memory formation after mild COVID-19. TCRdb used MiXCR to reprocess the 5' RACE reads, holding one entry per CDR3 protein. This sample yields around 500,000 distinct CDR3 sequences, of which 18% are seen a single time; around an eighth belongs to the top ten. The material sequenced was PBMCs or a T cell subset sorted from them (not recorded which). Receptors originate from an adult woman who had mild COVID-19 (a few samples of this study predate the infection). Cell type and time point are not known.

This clonotype turned up a few times. This rearrangement joins TRBV7-9 to TRBJ1-2; perhaps TRBD1 as D (5 bases). Germline CDR1 is SEHNR and CDR2 is FQNEAQ (reference sequence). This CDR3 spans 14 amino acids. V gave up 4 bases and J gave up 4 bases, with 13 bases separating them. CDR3 loop: CASSSPGLIYGYTF. The DNA for the CDR3 is TGTGCCAGCAGCTCGCCGGGACTTATCTATGGCTACACCTTC.

The sample holds a few counts of this clonotype. CDR3 nucleotide sequence: TGTGCCAGCGCGGGGGCCCGGGGAGAGACCCAGTACTTC. It codes for CASAGARGETQYF. This rearrangement joins TRBV7-3 to TRBJ2-5; the D gene is possibly TRBD2 (7 bases). V was cut by 8 bases and J by 4 bases, with 14 bases left in between. This CDR3 contains 13 residues. The V gene's germline CDR1 is SGHTA and CDR2 FQGTGA.

Concerning this clonotype: A clone one base away is much larger, so this may be a read error. The missing conserved phenylalanine or tryptophan at the end of this CDR3 makes a read error likely. The CDR3 here is CSAREGQGPYEQYS. DNA for the CDR3: TGCAGTGCTAGAGAGGGACAGGGTCCCTACGAGCAGTACTCC. The chain links TRBV20-1 to TRBJ2-7; 9 bases agree with TRBD1. J lost 2 bases, V lost 0 bases, and 2 bases had no gene match. Germline V lookup: CDR1 DFQATT, CDR2 SNEGSKA (reference sequence). The CDR3 totals 14 residues.

The V gene is TRBV7-6, the J gene TRBJ2-5; D uncertain. Per germline, CDR1 SGHVS and CDR2 FNYEAQ. The V end lost 0 bases, the J end lost 4 bases, and 9 bases lay between the germline ends. This CDR3 comprises 14 residues. CDR3 loop: CASSLANIGETQYF. For the CDR3, the DNA is TGTGCCAGCAGCTTAGCCAATATAGGAGAGACCCAGTACTTC.

The chain combines TRBV6-1 with TRBJ2-7, with 10 bases matching TRBD1. J was trimmed by 3 bases and V by 8 bases; bases with no gene match: 7. The germline V gene encodes CDR1 MNHNS and CDR2 SASEGT. The CDR3 covers 14 residues. The CDR3 sequence: CASGEGQGFYEQYF. The CDR3, as DNA: TGTGCCAGCGGGGAGGGACAGGGGTTCTACGAGCAGTACTTC.

V and J are TRBV12-3 or TRBV12-4 and TRBJ1-2; 8 bases agree with TRBD1. V dropped 0 bases and J dropped 3; count of bases not matched to a gene: 3. The CDR3 sequence is 15 residues long. The CDR3 region is CASSLALTGDYGYTF. DNA of the CDR3: TGTGCCAGCAGTTTAGCATTGACAGGGGACTATGGCTACACCTTC.

A remark on this clonotype: An end of the junction differs from the germline gene, which may be a read error. The V and J genes are TRBV5-1 and TRBJ2-7; 11 bases fit TRBD1. The CDR3 loop spans 13 amino acids. Germline lookup yields CDR1 SGHRS and CDR2 YFSETQ. CDR3 nucleotides: TGCGCCAGCAGCTTGGCTGGGGACAGGGGGAAACACTTC. It translates to CASSLAGDRGKHF.

V and J are TRBV5-1 and TRBJ2-7; D is unclear. The CDR3 consists of 17 residues. Germline CDR1 SGHRS, CDR2 YFSETQ. V was shortened by 0 bases and J by 1 base, with 17 bases between the two germline ends. CDR3: CASSLASLNLKSYEQYF. In nucleotides, the CDR3 is TGCGCCAGCAGCTTGGCCAGTCTGAACCTGAAGTCCTACGAGCAGTACTTC.

This clonotype turned up a few times. The rearrangement joins TRBV4-1 to TRBJ1-2; D is unresolved. The CDR3 contains 14 residues. Germline CDR1 reads MGHRA; CDR2 reads YSYEKL. Trimming left V 0 bases short and J 0 bases short, with 5 bases between. The CDR3 region is CASSQEGANYGYTF. For the CDR3, the DNA is TGCGCCAGCAGCCAAGAGGGAGCTAACTATGGCTACACCTTC.

To note about this clonotype: A junction boundary mismatches the germline segment, possibly from a read error. The rearrangement uses TRBV12-3 or TRBV12-4 and TRBJ2-7, with TRBD1 as a possible D gene (6 bases). This CDR3 has 16 residues. This chain's CDR3 is CASSFWPTGISFEQYF. CDR3 bases: TGTGCCAGCAGTTTTTGGCCAACAGGGATATCCTTCGAGCAGTACTTC.

This clonotype was recorded a few times. The J gene is TRBJ1-6, the V gene TRBV6-6; D call uncertain. Germline CDR1 MNHNY, CDR2 SVGAGI (reference sequence). Trimming shortened V by 5 bases and J by 7 bases, and 9 bases separated the two germline ends. This CDR3 is built from 13 residues. This CDR3 reads CASSDTLNSPLHF. CDR3 sequence (DNA): TGTGCCAGCAGTGACACCTTGAATTCACCCCTCCACTTT.

There are a few counts of this clonotype. The genes are TRBV7-2 and TRBJ1-2; perhaps TRBD1 as D (5 bases). The CDR3 totals 14 residues. Germline assignment: CDR1 SGHTA and CDR2 FQGNSA. V was shortened by 2 bases and J by 7 bases, with 14 bases between the two germline ends. The CDR3 loop is CASSLRAGEGGYTF. The CDR3 DNA follows: TGTGCCAGCAGCTTACGGGCGGGGGAAGGTGGCTACACCTTC.

Ten or more counts support this clonotype. V gene TRBV27 combines with J gene TRBJ2-7; perhaps D is TRBD1 or TRBD2 (5 bases each). Trimming removed 2 bases from V and 2 bases from J, with 16 bases in between. Germline CDR1 is MNHEY and CDR2 is SMNVEV (reference sequence). This CDR3 region has 16 residues. The CDR3 nucleotides read TGTGCCAGCAGTTTAGCCGCGTCCCAGGGACCCTACGAGCAGTACTTC. This sequence encodes CASSLAASQGPYEQYF.

The chain joins TRBV2 to TRBJ2-3; no clear D gene. V gave up 6 bases and J gave up 2 bases, with 15 bases separating them. The CDR3 loop spans 15 amino acids. CDR1 is SNHLY and CDR2 is FYNNEI in the germline V gene. CDR3 DNA: TGTGCCAGCAGGGTGACTCTAGGAGCCACAGATACGCAGTATTTT. It yields the protein CASRVTLGATDTQYF.

A note on this clonotype: The junction shows a germline mismatch at one end, possibly a read error. The chain's CDR3 is CASSFTDATGASPNF. DNA for the CDR3: TGTGCCAGCAGCTTTACGGATGCCACCGGTGCTAGTCCCAACTTC. The rearrangement links TRBV7-6 to TRBJ2-5, with D hard to call. In germline, CDR1 is SGHVS, CDR2 FNYEAQ. There are 15 residues in the CDR3.

This clonotype was picked up a small number of times. The V call is TRBV7-8, the J call TRBJ1-5, with TRBD1 matching over 9 bases. V lost 5 bases, J lost 3 bases, and 8 bases stayed unmatched. Germline V gene data show CDR1 as SGHVS and CDR2 as FQNEAQ. This CDR3 has 16 residues. The CDR3 sequence is CASSLGQGRINQPQHF. The CDR3 DNA is TGTGCCAGCAGCCTAGGACAGGGGAGGATCAATCAGCCCCAGCATTTT.

The sample holds a few counts of this clonotype. The rearrangement links TRBV3-1 to TRBJ2-2; weak D call: TRBD2 (6 bases). CDR1 and CDR2 from the germline V gene are LGHDT and YNNKEL (reference sequence). The V end lost 4 bases, the J end lost 0 bases, and 6 bases lay between the germline ends. The CDR3 contains 14 residues. The DNA for the CDR3 is TGTGCCAGCAGCCGCGGGGCGAACACCGGGGAGCTGTTTTTT. Translating it yields CASSRGANTGELFF.

The rearrangement links TRBV18 to TRBJ1-6, with 7 bases that match TRBD1. Germline CDR1 KGHSH, CDR2 LQKENI. The trim removed 1 base at V and 9 bases at J, leaving 3 bases unmatched. The CDR3 is made up of 14 amino acids. Here the CDR3 DNA reads TGTGCCAGCTCACCACGGACAGGATCTTCACCCCTCCACTTT. It is translated as CASSPRTGSSPLHF.

Only a few counts were recorded for this clonotype. This chain uses TRBV5-6 with TRBJ1-1; 7 nucleotides align to TRBD1. The CDR3 consists of 12 residues. Germline loops: CDR1 SGHDT, CDR2 YYEEEE. V was clipped by 2 bases and J by 9 bases; unmatched bases: 4. CDR3 DNA sequence: TGTGCCAGCAGCTTCGGACAGGCCCAAGCTTTCTTT. The encoded protein is CASSFGQAQAFF.

This clonotype was counted only a few times. As DNA, the CDR3 is TGTGCCAGCTCACCGGAAAGTGTTTCGGCAGATACGCAGTATTTT. It codes for CASSPESVSADTQYF. V usage is TRBV18 and J usage is TRBJ2-3; D uncertain. The CDR3 totals 15 residues. The germline V and J ends were trimmed by 3 bases and 4 bases, with 14 bases remaining between them. Per germline, CDR1 KGHSH and CDR2 LQKENI.

This clonotype came up a few times. CDR3 region: CASRPDRDSEAFF. CDR3 in DNA: TGTGCCAGCAGACCAGACAGGGACTCTGAAGCTTTCTTT. The genes are TRBV7-3 and TRBJ1-1, with 7 bases matching TRBD1. Germline assignment: CDR1 SGHTA and CDR2 FQGTGA. This CDR3 has 13 amino acids. J was trimmed by 6 bases and V by 6 bases; bases with no gene match: 7.

This clonotype came up many times. The V gene is TRBV20-1, the J gene TRBJ2-2; a possible D gene is TRBD2 (5 bases). Germline loops: CDR1 DFQATT, CDR2 SNEGSKA (reference sequence). The CDR3 spans 13 residues. The V and J ends lost 6 bases and 5 bases respectively, with 13 bases between them. The CDR3 sequence: CSASTPGTGELFF. In DNA, the CDR3 is TGCAGTGCCTCAACGCCGGGGACCGGGGAGCTGTTTTTT.

This chain links TRBV2 with TRBJ2-7; 7 bases fit TRBD2. This CDR3 contains 15 residues. Germline CDR1 SNHLY, CDR2 FYNNEI. Trimming took 8 bases from V and 2 from J; bases not matched to a gene: 12. The CDR3 loop is CASWGPGRGTYEQYF. The CDR3 DNA is TGTGCCAGCTGGGGCCCGGGGAGGGGCACCTACGAGCAGTACTTC.

Only a few counts were recorded for this clonotype. V and J are TRBV7-9 and TRBJ2-1, with D perhaps TRBD1 (7 bases). V was clipped by 0 bases and J by 6 bases, with 18 bases between them. The CDR3 is 17 amino acids. Per germline, CDR1 SEHNR and CDR2 FQNEAQ (reference sequence). As DNA, the CDR3 is TGTGCCAGCAGCTTAGCCCCCACAGGGGACTTCGGCAATGAGCAGTTCTTC. Translation: CASSLAPTGDFGNEQFF.

The chain couples TRBV7-9 to TRBJ1-2; TRBD1 agrees at 7 bases. CDR1 is SEHNR, CDR2 FQNEAQ, per germline (reference sequence). Trimming at V came to 3 bases and at J to 7 bases, leaving 8 bases not matched to a gene. The CDR3 has 14 residues. CDR3 nucleotides: TGTGCCAGCAGCTTCGGACAGGTCGAGGCTGGCTACACCTTC. It is translated as CASSFGQVEAGYTF.

The table lists this clonotype with a few counts. This chain links TRBV5-1 with TRBJ2-1; 8 bases fit TRBD1. Germline V CDR1 and CDR2: SGHRS, YFSETQ. The trim removed 0 bases at V and 6 bases at J, leaving 8 bases unmatched. CDR3 length: 16 amino acids. Written as DNA, the CDR3 is TGCGCCAGCAGCTTGGCCGGGGCAGGGGGCATCAATGAGCAGTTCTTC. Its translation is CASSLAGAGGINEQFF.

The chain carries TRBV18 and TRBJ2-1, with 7 positions matching TRBD1. Germline CDR1 KGHSH, CDR2 LQKENI. This CDR3 has 16 residues. J lost 8 bases, V lost 2 bases, and 12 bases had no gene match. CDR3 residues: CASSPRQGNLGDEQFF. DNA of the CDR3: TGTGCCAGCTCACCAAGACAGGGAAACTTAGGTGATGAGCAGTTCTTC.

The chain has TRBV5-6 and TRBJ1-1, with D maybe TRBD1 (5 bases). This CDR3 is 13 amino acids long. The germline V gene encodes CDR1 SGHDT and CDR2 YYEEEE. V was pared by 2 bases and J by 8 bases, with 13 bases between. The CDR3 DNA reads as TGTGCCAGCAGCTTCTCAGGGATTGTGGAAGCTTTCTTT. Translation gives CASSFSGIVEAFF.

Only a few counts were recorded for this clonotype. The J gene is TRBJ1-4, the V gene TRBV20-1, with D perhaps matching TRBD1 (6 bases). Deletions cut 0 bases from V and 3 bases from J, with 11 bases between. Germline values: CDR1 DFQATT, CDR2 SNEGSKA (reference sequence). This CDR3 comprises 15 residues. The CDR3 is CSARDTGAANEKLFF. CDR3 in DNA: TGCAGTGCTAGAGATACGGGGGCTGCTAATGAAAAACTGTTTTTT.

Written as DNA, the CDR3 is TGTGCCAGCAGCTTAGAGTCCTCATCCCAGAGGGGCTACACCTTC. Translating gives CASSLESSSQRGYTF. The chain couples TRBV11-1 to TRBJ1-2; no clear D gene. Germline V gene data show CDR1 as SGHAT and CDR2 as FQDESV (reference sequence). Trimming pared 1 base from V and 8 bases from J, leaving 17 bases between. CDR3 size: 15 residues.